This TCR beta chain was recorded in a study of human T cells and chemical hapten exposure. Study-level background: Largely, small differences in pooled library volume made per-sample TCR yields vary.

Using its own MiXCR run on the RACE reads, TCRdb lists one record per CDR3 protein. This sample has 60,000 to 75,000 distinct CDR3 sequences, with around 6.6% found just once. Time point of the sample: pre-sensitization, week 0. Described treatment: therapeutic diphenylcyclopropenone sensitization with weekly scalp DPC. This clonotype was seen many times. Its antigen is undetermined. General study results and limits: Patch test score showed a positive correlation with PT1 expanded TCR counts.

The CDR3 is 17 residues long. Trimming took 1 base from V and 2 from J; bases not matched to a gene: 8. This clonotype was obtained from a woman in her 30s with alopecia areata. Some clones in this sample may be carry-over from other donors' samples. V usage is TRBV12-3 or TRBV12-4 and J usage is TRBJ2-1, with 7 nucleotides matching TRBD2. Material: whole blood, obtained in connection with sensitization to the hapten diphenylcyclopropenone (DPC). The CDR3 sequence is CASSLGGGTWPYNEQFF. DNA for the CDR3: TGTGCCAGCAGTTTAGGGGGGGGGACTTGGCCCTACAATGAGCAGTTCTTC.